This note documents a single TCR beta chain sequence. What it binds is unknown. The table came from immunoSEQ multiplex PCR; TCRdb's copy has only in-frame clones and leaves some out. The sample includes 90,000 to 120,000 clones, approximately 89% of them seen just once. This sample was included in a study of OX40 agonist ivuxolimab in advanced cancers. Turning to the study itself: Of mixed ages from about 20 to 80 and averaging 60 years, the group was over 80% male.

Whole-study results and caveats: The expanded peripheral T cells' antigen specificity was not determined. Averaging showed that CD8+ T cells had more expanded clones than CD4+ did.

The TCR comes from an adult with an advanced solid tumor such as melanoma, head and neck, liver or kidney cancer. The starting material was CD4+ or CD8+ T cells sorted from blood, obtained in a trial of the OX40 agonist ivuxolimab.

The CDR3 DNA reads TGTGCCTGGAGTGTACTACCAGGGGTCGGAAACACCATATATTTT. Translated, it gives CAWSVLPGVGNTIYF. The chain links TRBV30 to TRBJ1-3; the D gene is possibly TRBD1 (6 bases). V lost 0 bases to trimming and J lost 4 bases, with 13 bases between them. Germline assignment: CDR1 GTSNPN and CDR2 SVGIG (reference sequence). The length of the CDR3 is 15 residues.